Below are 17 T cell receptor beta chains sequenced from a single sample in a study of CD8 T cells in ankylosing spondylitis. Study findings and constraints: Ankylosing spondylitis blood appeared to carry a characteristic TCR beta motif of several highly homologous variants.

TCRdb analysed the 5' RACE reads with MiXCR anew, one entry per CDR3 protein. The top ten hold approximately 33% of the sample, which has 130,000 or so distinct CDR3 sequences, roughly 17% seen once. These receptors' antigens are unknown. The specimen was blood, either unsorted or a sorted T cell fraction (not recorded which). The receptors originated from a male donor with ankylosing spondylitis.

This sequence joins TRBV15 and TRBJ1-4; D may be TRBD1 (6 bases). CDR3 size: 14 residues. The V gene's germline CDR1 is LNHNV and CDR2 YYDKDF (reference sequence). Trimming removed 2 bases from V and 6 bases from J, with 10 bases in between. CDR3 DNA: TGTGCCACCAGCAGATCGGACAGATATGAAAAACTGTTTTTT. Its protein product is CATSRSDRYEKLFF.

The chain uses TRBV12-3 or TRBV12-4 and TRBJ1-4; D gene uncertain. The ends were cut back, 3 bases at V and 8 bases at J, with 10 bases in the middle. CDR3 length equals 13 residues. CDR3 residues: CASSFFKVEKLFF. DNA of the CDR3: TGTGCCAGCAGTTTTTTCAAGGTAGAAAAACTGTTTTTT.

V and J are TRBV25-1 and TRBJ2-1; a weak D match, TRBD2 (6 bases). This CDR3 has 15 amino acids. V was clipped by 8 bases and J by 3 bases, with 17 bases between them. Germline values: CDR1 MGHDK, CDR2 SYGVNS. CDR3 in amino acids: CASGEGSSGYNEQFF. CDR3 DNA sequence: TGTGCCAGCGGCGAAGGGAGTAGCGGCTACAATGAGCAGTTCTTC.

This clonotype appeared a few times. The chain uses TRBV12-3 or TRBV12-4 and TRBJ2-5; D may be TRBD2 (6 bases). V gave up 5 bases and J gave up 3 bases, with 10 bases separating them. The CDR3 is 13 amino acids. The CDR3 region is CASSPTGEETQYF. DNA for the CDR3: TGTGCCAGCAGTCCGACGGGGGAAGAGACCCAGTACTTC.

This clonotype was recorded a few times. The chain combines TRBV28 with TRBJ2-2, with D perhaps assigned TRBD1 or TRBD2 (5 bases each). The CDR3 contains 15 residues. The V gene lost 3 bases and the J gene lost 5 bases, with 13 bases spanning the gap. Looked up from germline, CDR1 is MDHEN and CDR2 is SYDVKM. CDR3 coding DNA: TGTGCCAGCAGTTTGGAACGGGACCGGACCGGGGAGCTGTTTTTT. Translation: CASSLERDRTGELFF.

The sample holds many counts of this clonotype. CDR3 bases: TGTGCCAGCAGCCCCAGGGTGGGTAGAATTGAGCAGTTCTTC. Encoded protein: CASSPRVGRIEQFF. The chain couples TRBV9 to TRBJ2-1; tentatively, D is TRBD1 (5 bases). The germline V gene has CDR1 SGDLS and CDR2 YYNGEE. The CDR3 length is 14 residues. V was pared by 4 bases and J by 9 bases, with 17 bases between.

This clonotype showed up just a few times. This chain joins TRBV9 and TRBJ2-1; perhaps TRBD2 as D (6 bases). This CDR3 region has 14 residues. With 4 bases removed from V and 12 bases from J, the gap between germline ends came to 20 bases. Germline CDR1 reads SGDLS; CDR2 reads YYNGEE. CDR3 sequence (DNA): TGTGCCAGCAGCTCCTCTGGGGGACTCTTTCGGCAGTTCTTC. Its protein is CASSSSGGLFRQFF.

The V call is TRBV15, the J call TRBJ2-1; D possibly uses TRBD1 or TRBD2 (5 bases each). Trimming left V 0 bases short and J 6 bases short, with 12 bases between. Germline V gene data show CDR1 as LNHNV and CDR2 as YYDKDF (reference sequence). The CDR3 contains 15 residues. As DNA, the CDR3 is TGTGCCACCAGCAGAGATGTGGGGACGGGCAATGAGCAGTTCTTC. It is translated as CATSRDVGTGNEQFF. Using reference TRBV15 and TRBJ2-1 for the parts outside the CDR3, the full variable domain is DAMVIQNPRYQVTQFGKPVTLSCSQTLNHNVMYWYQQKSSQAPKLLFHYYDKDFNNEADTPDNFQSRRPNTSFCFLDIRSPGLGDTAMYLCATSRDVGTGNEQFFGPGTRLTVL.

This clonotype turned up a few times. The chain links TRBV7-9 to TRBJ1-2, with 9 bases aligning to TRBD1. Germline lookup yields CDR1 SEHNR and CDR2 FQNEAQ (reference sequence). This CDR3 has 14 amino acids. Trimming removed 5 bases from V and 6 bases from J; junction bases left unmatched: 7. This CDR3 is CASSLGQGSDGYTF. The CDR3 nucleotides are TGTGCCAGCAGCCTGGGACAGGGATCGGATGGCTACACCTTC.

The V and J genes are TRBV12-3 or TRBV12-4 and TRBJ2-1; D is unresolved. Trimming cost V 5 bases and J 9 bases, with 11 bases left between them. The CDR3 extends over 12 amino acids. The CDR3, as DNA: TGTGCCAGCAGTCCCGGTGGGTCTGAGCAGTTCTTC. It specifies CASSPGGSEQFF.

This clonotype was seen only once. The gene calls are TRBV25-1 and TRBJ2-1; D not resolved. The CDR3 totals 11 residues. CDR1 and CDR2 from the germline V gene are MGHDK and SYGVNS. V was clipped by 2 bases and J by 14 bases, with 10 bases between them. The CDR3 DNA is TGTGCCAGCAGTGAAGGGCGTGGGGAGTTCTTC. It codes for CASSEGRGEFF. Complete variable domain (other parts from reference TRBV25-1 and TRBJ2-1): EADIYQTPRYLVIGTGKKITLECSQTMGHDKMYWYQQDPGMELHLIHYSYGVNSTEKGDLSSESTVSRIRTEHFPLTLESARPSHTSQYLCASSEGRGEFFGPGTRLTVL.

This clonotype was observed a few times. This chain links TRBV29-1 with TRBJ2-2; D might be TRBD2 (5 bases). The V gene lost 4 bases and the J gene lost 5 bases, with 23 bases spanning the gap. The CDR3 has 17 amino acids. Per germline, CDR1 SQVTM and CDR2 ANQGSEA. The CDR3 region is CSVGSRDYDPYTGELFF. CDR3 coding DNA: TGCAGCGTTGGCAGCCGAGACTATGATCCTTATACCGGGGAGCTGTTTTTT.

Many counts were recorded for this clonotype. The chain has TRBV27 and TRBJ2-1; TRBD2 matches at 9 bases. The CDR3 is made up of 14 amino acids. From germline, CDR1 is MNHEY and CDR2 SMNVEV (reference sequence). V lost 2 bases and J lost 5; bases outside the gene matches: 1. The CDR3 DNA sequence: TGTGCCAGCAGTTTAGTAGCGGGAGACAATGAGCAGTTCTTC. The encoded protein is CASSLVAGDNEQFF.

The chain combines TRBV12-3 or TRBV12-4 with TRBJ2-1; tentative D call: TRBD2 (5 bases). Trimming took off 5 bases at V and 9 bases at J, with 20 bases between the two ends. This CDR3 is 15 amino acids long. The CDR3 DNA follows: TGTGCCAGCAGTCGACCGAAGAATACTAGAGGTGAGCAGTTCTTC. Translated, it gives CASSRPKNTRGEQFF.

The V call is TRBV7-9, the J call TRBJ1-1, with 8 positions matching TRBD1. J lost 1 base, V lost 3 bases, and 4 bases had no gene match. The CDR3 is made up of 15 amino acids. Germline V gene lookup returns CDR1 SEHNR and CDR2 FQNEAQ (reference sequence). CDR3 amino acids: CASSLWTGQNTEAFF. The CDR3 DNA follows: TGTGCCAGCAGCTTGTGGACAGGGCAGAACACTGAAGCTTTCTTT.

This clonotype was seen a few times. This chain links TRBV4-2 with TRBJ2-1; 9 nucleotides agree with TRBD2. Per the germline V gene, CDR1 is LGHNA and CDR2 is YNFKEQ. This CDR3 has 13 amino acids. The ends lost 2 bases at V and 10 bases at J; junction bases unmatched: 3. CDR3 coding DNA: TGTGCCAGCAGCCAACGGACTAGCGCCGAGCAGTTCTTC. Translated: CASSQRTSAEQFF.

There are many counts of this clonotype. J is TRBJ1-2 and V is TRBV2; D ambiguous. V lost 3 bases and J lost 6, with 11 bases in between. Germline lookup yields CDR1 SNHLY and CDR2 FYNNEI. This CDR3 is 13 amino acids long. The CDR3 reads CASSELNLNGYTF. In nucleotides, the CDR3 is TGTGCCAGCAGTGAGCTCAATCTTAATGGCTACACCTTC. Complete variable domain (other parts from reference TRBV2 and TRBJ1-2): EPEVTQTPSHQVTQMGQEVILRCVPISNHLYFYWYRQILGQKVEFLVSFYNNEISEKSEIFDDQFSVERPDGSNFTLKIRSTKLEDSAMYFCASSELNLNGYTFGSGTRLTVV.